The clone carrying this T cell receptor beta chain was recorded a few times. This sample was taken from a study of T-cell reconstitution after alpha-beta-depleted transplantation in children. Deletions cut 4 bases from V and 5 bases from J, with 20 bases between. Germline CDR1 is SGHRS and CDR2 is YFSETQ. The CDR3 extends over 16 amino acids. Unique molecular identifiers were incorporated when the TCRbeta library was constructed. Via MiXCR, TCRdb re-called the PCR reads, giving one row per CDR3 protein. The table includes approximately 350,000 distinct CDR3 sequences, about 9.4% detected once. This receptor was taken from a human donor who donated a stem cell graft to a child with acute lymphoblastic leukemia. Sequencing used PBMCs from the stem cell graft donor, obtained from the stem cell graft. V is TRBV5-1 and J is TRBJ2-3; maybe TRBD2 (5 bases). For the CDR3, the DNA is TGCGCCAGCAGCACCGGTCGAGGGCCTAGTCTAGATACGCAGTATTTT. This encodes CASSTGRGPSLDTQYF.